A single TCR beta chain is shown here with its context. The germline CDR1 and CDR2 sequences are LGHNA and YSLEER. Deletions cut 3 bases from V and 0 bases from J, with 21 bases between. The CDR3 runs to 19 residues. The sample originates from a study of blood T cell repertoires in COVID-19. Study summary: The cDNA or gDNA used as material had been derived from T cells, B-cell-depleted T cells, or PBMCs.

The method was immunoSEQ multiplex PCR; TCRdb's version includes in-frame clones alone and lacks a portion of them. This table holds about 250,000 clones, 70% to 90% found once. Symptom resolution, clearance, or two negative PCRs marked donors in Cohort 3 as recovered. Sequenced: PBMCs or T cells enriched from blood (not recorded which). This receptor was obtained from a man in his forties who had recovered from COVID-19. The rearrangement uses TRBV4-3 and TRBJ1-5, with D perhaps TRBD1 (6 bases). The DNA for the CDR3 is TGCGCCAGCAGCCACCTTGCCCTTTCGGGGGGCTATAGCAATCAGCCCCAGCATTTT. This encodes CASSHLALSGGYSNQPQHF.